This TCR beta chain was profiled in a study of blood T cells in healthy people across ages. The study's findings and limits: Unsorted PBMC input precluded a conclusive naive versus antigen-experienced comparison. Whereas aged donors had fewer naive CD4+ cells, long-lived donors had more of them and higher diversity.

A word on this clonotype: Antigen unknown.

Germline values: CDR1 SGHTA, CDR2 FQGNSA. This CDR3 spans 16 amino acids. The V end was cut by 1 base, the J end by 5 bases, with 17 bases between. Alongside a J-beta primer mix, a sample-barcoded 5' primer served in a second PCR lasting roughly 7 to 11 cycles. TCRdb re-called the 5' RACE reads with MiXCR, one entry per CDR3 protein. The profile covers roughly 800,000 distinct CDR3 sequences, with about 62% appearing a single time and about 20% taken by the ten largest. The chain combines TRBV7-2 with TRBJ1-2; TRBD1 might be the D (6 bases). The source is a man aged 25-45 years in good health. The sequencing input was blood. The CDR3 nucleotides read TGTGCCAGCAGCTTAGTGACGACAGGTACACTATATGGCTACACCTTC. Residues: CASSLVTTGTLYGYTF.